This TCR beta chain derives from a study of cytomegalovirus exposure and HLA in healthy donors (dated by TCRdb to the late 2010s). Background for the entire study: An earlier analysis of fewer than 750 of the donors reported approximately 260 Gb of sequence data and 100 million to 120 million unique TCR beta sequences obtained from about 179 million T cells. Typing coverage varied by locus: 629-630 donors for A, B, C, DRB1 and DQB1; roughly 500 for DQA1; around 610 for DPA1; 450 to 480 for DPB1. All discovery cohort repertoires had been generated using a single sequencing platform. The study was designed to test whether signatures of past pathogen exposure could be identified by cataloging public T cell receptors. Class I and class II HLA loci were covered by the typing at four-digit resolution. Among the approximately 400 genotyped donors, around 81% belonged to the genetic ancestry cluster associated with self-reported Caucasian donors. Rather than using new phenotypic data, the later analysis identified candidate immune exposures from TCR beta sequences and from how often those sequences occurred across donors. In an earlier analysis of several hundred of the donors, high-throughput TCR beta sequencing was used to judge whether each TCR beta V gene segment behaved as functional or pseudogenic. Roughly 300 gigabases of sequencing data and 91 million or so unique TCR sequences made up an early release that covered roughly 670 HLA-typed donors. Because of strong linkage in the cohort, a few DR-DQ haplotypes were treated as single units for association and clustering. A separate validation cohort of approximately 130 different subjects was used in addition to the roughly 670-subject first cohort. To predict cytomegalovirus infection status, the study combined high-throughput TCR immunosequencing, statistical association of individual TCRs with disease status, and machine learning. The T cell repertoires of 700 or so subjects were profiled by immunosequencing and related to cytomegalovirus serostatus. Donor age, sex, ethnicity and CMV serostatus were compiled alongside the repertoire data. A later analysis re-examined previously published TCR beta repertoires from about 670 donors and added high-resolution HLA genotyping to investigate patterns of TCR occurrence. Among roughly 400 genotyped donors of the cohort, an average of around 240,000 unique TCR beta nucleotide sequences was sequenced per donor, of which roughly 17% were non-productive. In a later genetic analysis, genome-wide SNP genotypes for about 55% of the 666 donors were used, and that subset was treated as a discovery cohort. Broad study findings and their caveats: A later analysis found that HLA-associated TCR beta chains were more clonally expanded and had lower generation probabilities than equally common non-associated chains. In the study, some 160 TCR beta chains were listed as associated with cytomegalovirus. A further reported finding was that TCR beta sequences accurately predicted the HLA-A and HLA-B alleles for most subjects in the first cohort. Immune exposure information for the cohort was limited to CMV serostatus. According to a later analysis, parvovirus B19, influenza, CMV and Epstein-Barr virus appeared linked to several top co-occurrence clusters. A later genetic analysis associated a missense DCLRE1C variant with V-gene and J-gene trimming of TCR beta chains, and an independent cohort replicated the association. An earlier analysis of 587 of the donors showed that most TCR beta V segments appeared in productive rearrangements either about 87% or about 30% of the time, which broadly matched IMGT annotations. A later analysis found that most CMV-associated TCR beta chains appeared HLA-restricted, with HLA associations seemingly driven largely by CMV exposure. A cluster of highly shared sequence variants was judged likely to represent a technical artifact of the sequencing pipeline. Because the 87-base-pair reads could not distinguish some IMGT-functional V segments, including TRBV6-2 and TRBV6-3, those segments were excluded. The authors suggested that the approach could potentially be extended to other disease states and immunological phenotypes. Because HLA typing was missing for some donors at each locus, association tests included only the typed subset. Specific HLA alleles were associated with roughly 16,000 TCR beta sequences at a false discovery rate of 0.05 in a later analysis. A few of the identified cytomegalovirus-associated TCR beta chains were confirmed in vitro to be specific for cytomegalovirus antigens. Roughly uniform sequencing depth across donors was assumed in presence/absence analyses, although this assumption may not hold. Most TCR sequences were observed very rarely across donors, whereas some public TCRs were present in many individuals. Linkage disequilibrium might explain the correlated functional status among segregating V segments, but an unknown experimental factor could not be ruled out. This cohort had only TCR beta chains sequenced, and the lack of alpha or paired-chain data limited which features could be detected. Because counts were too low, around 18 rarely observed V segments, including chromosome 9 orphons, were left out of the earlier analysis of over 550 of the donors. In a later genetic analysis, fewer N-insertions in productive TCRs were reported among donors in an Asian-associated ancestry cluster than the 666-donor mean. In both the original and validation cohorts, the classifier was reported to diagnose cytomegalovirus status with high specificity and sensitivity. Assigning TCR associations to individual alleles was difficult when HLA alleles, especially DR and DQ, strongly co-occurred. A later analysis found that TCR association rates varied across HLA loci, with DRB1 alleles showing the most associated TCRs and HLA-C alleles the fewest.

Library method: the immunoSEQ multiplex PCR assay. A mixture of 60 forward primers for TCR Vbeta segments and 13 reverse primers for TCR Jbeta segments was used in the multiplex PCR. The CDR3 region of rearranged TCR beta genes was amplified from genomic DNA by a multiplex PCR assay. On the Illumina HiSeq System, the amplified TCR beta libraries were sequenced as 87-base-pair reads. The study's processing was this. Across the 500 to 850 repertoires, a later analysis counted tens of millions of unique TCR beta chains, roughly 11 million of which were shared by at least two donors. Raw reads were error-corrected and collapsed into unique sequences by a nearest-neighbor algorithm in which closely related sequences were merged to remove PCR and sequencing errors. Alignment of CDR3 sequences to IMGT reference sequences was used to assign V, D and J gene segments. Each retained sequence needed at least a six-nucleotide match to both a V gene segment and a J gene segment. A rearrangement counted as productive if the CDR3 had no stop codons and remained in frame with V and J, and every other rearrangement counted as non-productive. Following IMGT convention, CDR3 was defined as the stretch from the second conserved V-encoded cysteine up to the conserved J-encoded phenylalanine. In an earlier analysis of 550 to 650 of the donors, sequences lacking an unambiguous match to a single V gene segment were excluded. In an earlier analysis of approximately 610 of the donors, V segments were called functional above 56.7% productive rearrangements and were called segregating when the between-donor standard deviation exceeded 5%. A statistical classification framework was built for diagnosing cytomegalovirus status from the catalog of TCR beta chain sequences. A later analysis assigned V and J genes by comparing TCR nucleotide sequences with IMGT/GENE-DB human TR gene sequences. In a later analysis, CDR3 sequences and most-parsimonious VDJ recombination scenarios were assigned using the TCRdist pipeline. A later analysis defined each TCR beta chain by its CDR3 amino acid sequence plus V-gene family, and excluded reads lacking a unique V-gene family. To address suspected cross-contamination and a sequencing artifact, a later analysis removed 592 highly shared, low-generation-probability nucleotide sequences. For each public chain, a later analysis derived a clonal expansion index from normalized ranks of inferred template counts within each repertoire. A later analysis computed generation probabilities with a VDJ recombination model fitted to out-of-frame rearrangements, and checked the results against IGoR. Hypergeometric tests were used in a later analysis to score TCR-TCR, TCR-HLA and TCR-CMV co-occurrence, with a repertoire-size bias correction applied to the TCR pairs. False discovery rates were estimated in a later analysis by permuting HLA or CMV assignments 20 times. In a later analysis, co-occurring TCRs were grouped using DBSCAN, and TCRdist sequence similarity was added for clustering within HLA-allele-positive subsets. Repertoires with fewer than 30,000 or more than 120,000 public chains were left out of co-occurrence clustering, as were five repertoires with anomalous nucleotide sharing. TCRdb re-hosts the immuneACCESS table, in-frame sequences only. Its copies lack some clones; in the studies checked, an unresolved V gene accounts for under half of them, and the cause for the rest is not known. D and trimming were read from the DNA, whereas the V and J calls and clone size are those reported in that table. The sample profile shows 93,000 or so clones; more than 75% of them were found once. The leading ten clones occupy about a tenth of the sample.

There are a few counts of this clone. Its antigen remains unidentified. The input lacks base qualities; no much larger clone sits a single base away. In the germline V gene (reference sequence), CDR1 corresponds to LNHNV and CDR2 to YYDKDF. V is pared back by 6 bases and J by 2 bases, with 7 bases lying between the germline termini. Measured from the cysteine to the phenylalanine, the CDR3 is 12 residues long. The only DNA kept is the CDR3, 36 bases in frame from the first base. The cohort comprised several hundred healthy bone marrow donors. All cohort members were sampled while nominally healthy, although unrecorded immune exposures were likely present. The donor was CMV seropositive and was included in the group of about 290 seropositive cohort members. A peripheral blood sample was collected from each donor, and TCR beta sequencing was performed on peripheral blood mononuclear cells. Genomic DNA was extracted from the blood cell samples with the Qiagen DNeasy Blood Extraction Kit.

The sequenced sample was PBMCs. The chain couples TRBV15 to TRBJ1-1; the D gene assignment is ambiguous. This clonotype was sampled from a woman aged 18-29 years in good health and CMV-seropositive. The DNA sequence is TGTGCCACCAGTTATAGTAACACTGAAGCTTTCTTT. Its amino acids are CATSYSNTEAFF.